This TCR beta chain was captured in a study of Ad26.COV2.S vaccination and SARS-CoV-2 variants. Profiling relied on immunoSEQ multiplex PCR, and the TCRdb table lists in-frame clones only, not all of them. Of some 390,000 clones in the sample, approximately 91% were seen once. Indicated treatment: roughly 20 received Ad26.COV2.S at low or high dose, single or two shots; about 5 received placebo; per-sample allocation not given. Sample collection was performed on day 63 after the first vaccine or placebo injection. The CDR3 is made up of 14 amino acids. With V trimmed by 5 bases and J by 4 bases, 5 bases remained unmatched. Looked up from germline, CDR1 is KGHSH and CDR2 is LQKENI.

The TCR was taken from a person between 18 and 65 years old who received the Ad26.COV2.S COVID-19 vaccine or a placebo. J is TRBJ2-7 and V is TRBV18, with TRBD1 matching 10 bases. The sample was peripheral blood, taken in a trial of Ad26.COV2.S vaccine versus placebo. CDR3 sequence reads: CASSTRQGAYEQYF. CDR3 in DNA: TGTGCCAGCTCAACCCGACAGGGGGCATACGAGCAGTACTTC. The entire variable domain, with the rest obtained from reference TRBV18 and TRBJ2-7, is as follows: NAGVMQNPRHLVRRRGQEARLRCSPMKGHSHVYWYRQLPEEGLKFMVYLQKENIIDESGMPKERFSAEFPKEGPSILRIQQVVRGDSAAYFCASSTRQGAYEQYFGPGTRLTVT.